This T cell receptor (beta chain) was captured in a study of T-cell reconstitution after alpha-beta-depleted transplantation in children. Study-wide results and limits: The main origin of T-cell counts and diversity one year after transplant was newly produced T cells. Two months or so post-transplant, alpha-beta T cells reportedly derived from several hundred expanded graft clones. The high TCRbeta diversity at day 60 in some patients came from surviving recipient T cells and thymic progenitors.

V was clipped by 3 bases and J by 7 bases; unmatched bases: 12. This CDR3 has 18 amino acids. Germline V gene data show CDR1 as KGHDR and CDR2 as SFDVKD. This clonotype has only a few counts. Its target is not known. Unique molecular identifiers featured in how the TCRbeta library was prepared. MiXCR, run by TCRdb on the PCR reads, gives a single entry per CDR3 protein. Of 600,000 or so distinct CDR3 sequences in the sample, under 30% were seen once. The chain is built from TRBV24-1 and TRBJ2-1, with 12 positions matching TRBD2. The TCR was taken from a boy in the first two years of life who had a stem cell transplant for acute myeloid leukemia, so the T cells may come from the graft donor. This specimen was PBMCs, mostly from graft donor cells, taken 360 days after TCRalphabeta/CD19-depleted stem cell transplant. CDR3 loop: CATSDLAGGLGVMNEQFF. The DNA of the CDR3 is TGTGCCACCAGTGATCTAGCGGGGGGGCTGGGCGTTATGAATGAGCAGTTCTTC.